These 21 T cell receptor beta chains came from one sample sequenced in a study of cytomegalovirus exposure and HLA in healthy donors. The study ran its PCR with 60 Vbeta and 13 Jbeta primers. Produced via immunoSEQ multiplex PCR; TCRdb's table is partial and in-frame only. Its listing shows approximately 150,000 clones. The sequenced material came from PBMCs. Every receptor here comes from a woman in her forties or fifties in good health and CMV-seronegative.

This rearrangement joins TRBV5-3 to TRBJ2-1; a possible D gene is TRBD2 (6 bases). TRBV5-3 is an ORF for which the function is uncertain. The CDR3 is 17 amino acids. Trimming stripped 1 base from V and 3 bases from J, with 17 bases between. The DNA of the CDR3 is TGTGCCAGAAGCTTGCGGCCTAGCGAGAAGAACTACAATGAGCAGTTCTTC. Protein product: CARSLRPSEKNYNEQFF.

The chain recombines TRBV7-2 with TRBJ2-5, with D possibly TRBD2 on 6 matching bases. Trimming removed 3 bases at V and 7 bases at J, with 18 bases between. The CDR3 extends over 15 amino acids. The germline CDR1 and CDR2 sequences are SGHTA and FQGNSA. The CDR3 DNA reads TGTGCCAGCAGCTTCTTGGGACTGACCGGCGTGACCCAGTACTTC. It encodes CASSFLGLTGVTQYF.

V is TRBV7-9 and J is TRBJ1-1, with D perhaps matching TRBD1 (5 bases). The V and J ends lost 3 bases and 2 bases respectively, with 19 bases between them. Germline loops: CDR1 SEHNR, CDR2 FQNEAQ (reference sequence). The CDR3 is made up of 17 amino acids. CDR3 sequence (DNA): TGTGCCAGCAGCTTCTTTCTCGGCAGGGCGAGAAACACTGAAGCTTTCTTT. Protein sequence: CASSFFLGRARNTEAFF.

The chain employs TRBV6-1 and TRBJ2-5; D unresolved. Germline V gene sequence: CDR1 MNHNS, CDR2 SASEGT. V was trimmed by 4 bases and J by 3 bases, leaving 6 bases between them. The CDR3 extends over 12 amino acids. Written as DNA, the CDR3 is TGTGCCAGCAGTGTGGAGAAAGAGACCCAGTACTTC. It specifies CASSVEKETQYF.

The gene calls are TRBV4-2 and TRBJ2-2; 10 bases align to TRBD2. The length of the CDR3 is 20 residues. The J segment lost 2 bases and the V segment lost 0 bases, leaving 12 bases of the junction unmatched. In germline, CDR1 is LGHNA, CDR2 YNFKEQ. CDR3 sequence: CASSQEAILAGGPNTGELFF. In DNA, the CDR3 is TGTGCCAGCAGCCAAGAGGCCATCTTAGCGGGGGGCCCTAACACCGGGGAGCTGTTTTTT.

The CDR3 region has the DNA TGTGCCAGCAGCTTGTGGCACGTGGCAGTGCGGGGCCCTGGTGAAGCTTTCTTT. It translates to CASSLWHVAVRGPGEAFF. The V gene is TRBV5-6, the J gene TRBJ1-1; perhaps TRBD1 as D (5 bases). The CDR3 extends over 18 amino acids. The germline V gene encodes CDR1 SGHDT and CDR2 YYEEEE. V was clipped by 1 base and J by 7 bases, with 26 bases between them.

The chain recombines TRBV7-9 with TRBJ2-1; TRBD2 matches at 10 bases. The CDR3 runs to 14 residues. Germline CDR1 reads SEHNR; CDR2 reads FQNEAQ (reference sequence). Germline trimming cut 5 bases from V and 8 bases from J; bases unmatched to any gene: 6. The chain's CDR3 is CASSLRLAGHEQFF. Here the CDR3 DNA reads TGTGCCAGCAGCCTCCGACTAGCGGGCCATGAGCAGTTCTTC.

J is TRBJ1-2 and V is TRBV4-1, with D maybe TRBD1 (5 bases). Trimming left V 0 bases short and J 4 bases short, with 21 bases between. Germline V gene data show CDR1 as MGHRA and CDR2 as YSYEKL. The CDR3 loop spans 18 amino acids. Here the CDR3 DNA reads TGCGCCAGCAGCCAAGATTCGGGTAGGGCGGGGCAGGGCTATGGCTACACCTTC. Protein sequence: CASSQDSGRAGQGYGYTF.

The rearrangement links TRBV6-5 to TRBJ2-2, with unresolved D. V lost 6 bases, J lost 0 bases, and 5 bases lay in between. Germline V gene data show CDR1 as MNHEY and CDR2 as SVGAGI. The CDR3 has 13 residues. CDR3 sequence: CASSPSNTGELFF. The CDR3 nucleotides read TGTGCCAGCAGCCCATCGAACACCGGGGAGCTGTTTTTT.

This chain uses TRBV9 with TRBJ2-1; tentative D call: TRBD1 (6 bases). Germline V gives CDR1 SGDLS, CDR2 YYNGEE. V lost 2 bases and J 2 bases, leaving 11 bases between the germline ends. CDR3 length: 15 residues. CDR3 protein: CASSVETGTYNEQFF. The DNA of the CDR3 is TGTGCCAGCAGCGTTGAAACAGGGACCTACAATGAGCAGTTCTTC.

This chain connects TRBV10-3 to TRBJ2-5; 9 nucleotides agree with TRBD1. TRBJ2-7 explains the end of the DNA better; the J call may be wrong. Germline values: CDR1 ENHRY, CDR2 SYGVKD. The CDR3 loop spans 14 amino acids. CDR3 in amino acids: CAISGGTGTHEQYF. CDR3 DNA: TGTGCCATCAGTGGGGGGACAGGGACCCACGAGCAGTACTTC.

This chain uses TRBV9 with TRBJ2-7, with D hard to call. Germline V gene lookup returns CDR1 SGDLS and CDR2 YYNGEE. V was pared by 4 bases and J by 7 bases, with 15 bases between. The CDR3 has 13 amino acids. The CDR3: CASSPAGPWEQYF. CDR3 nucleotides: TGTGCCAGCAGCCCGGCAGGTCCTTGGGAGCAGTACTTC.

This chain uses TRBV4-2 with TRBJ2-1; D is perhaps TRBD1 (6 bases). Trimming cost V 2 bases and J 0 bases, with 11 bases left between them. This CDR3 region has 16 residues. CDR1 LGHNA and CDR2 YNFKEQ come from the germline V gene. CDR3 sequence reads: CASSQPQGPSYNEQFF. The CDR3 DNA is TGTGCCAGCAGCCAACCTCAGGGGCCCTCCTACAATGAGCAGTTCTTC.

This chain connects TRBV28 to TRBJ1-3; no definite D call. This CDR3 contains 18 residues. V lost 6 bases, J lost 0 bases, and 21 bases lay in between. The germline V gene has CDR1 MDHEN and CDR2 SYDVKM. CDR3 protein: CASRPTAGVRSSGNTIYF. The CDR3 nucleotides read TGTGCCAGCAGGCCCACAGCGGGCGTTAGAAGCTCTGGAAACACCATATATTTT.

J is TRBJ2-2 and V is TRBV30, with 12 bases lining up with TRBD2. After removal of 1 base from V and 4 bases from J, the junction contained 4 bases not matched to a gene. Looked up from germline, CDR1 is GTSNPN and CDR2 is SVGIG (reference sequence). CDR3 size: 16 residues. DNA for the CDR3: TGTGCCTGGAGTGAAGGACTAGCGGGGCGCACCGGGGAGCTGTTTTTT. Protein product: CAWSEGLAGRTGELFF.

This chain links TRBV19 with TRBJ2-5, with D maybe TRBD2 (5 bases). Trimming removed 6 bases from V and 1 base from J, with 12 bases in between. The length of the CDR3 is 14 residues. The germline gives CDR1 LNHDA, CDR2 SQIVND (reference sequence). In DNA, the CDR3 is TGTGCCAGTAGGGATGGACTGGGCCAAGAGACCCAGTACTTC. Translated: CASRDGLGQETQYF.

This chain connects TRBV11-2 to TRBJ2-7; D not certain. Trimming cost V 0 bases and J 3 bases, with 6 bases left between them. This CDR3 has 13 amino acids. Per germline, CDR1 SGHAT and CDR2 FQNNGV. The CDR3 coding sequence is TGTGCCAGCAGCTTAGAATATTTCTACGAGCAGTACTTC. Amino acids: CASSLEYFYEQYF.

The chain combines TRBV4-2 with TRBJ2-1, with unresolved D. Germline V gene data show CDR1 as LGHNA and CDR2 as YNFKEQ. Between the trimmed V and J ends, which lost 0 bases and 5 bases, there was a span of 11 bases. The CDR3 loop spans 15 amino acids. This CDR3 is CASSQDIAANNEQFF. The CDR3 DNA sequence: TGTGCCAGCAGCCAAGATATCGCGGCGAACAATGAGCAGTTCTTC.

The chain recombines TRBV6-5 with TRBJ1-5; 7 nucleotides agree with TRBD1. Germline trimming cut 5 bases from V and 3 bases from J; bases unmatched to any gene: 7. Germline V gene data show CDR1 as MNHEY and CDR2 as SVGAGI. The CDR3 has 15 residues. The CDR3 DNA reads TGTGCCAGCAGTCGACGACAGGGCGCCAATCAGCCCCAGCATTTT. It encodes CASSRRQGANQPQHF.

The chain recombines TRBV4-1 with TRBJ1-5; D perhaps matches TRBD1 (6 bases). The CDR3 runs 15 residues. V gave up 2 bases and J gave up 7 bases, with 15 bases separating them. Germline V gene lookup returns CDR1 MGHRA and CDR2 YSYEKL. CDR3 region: CASSQSEGGEQPQHF. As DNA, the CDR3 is TGCGCCAGCAGCCAATCAGAAGGGGGGGAGCAGCCCCAGCATTTT.

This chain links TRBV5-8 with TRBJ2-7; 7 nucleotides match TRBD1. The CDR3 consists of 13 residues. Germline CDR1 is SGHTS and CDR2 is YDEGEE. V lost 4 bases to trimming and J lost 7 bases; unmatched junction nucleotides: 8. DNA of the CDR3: TGTGCCAGCAGCCCGACAGGGTTTGGTGAGCAGTACTTC. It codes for CASSPTGFGEQYF.